This section outlines one TCR beta chain sequence together with its context. The data belong to a study of blood T cell repertoires in COVID-19. Overall study context: The United States, Italy and Spain supplied acute and convalescent COVID-19 samples.

Losses at the gene ends were 7 bases for V and 5 bases for J; bases not matched to a gene: 9. CDR3 size: 15 residues. Germline CDR1 and CDR2: SGHVS and FNYEAQ. Per the study methods: By means of reference gene primer amplification, nucleated cell counts were estimated. Only in-frame clones appear in the TCRdb table, and some are missing; sequencing was by immunoSEQ multiplex PCR. V and J calls and clone size are as listed in that table; D and trimming were resolved from the DNA. The sample has under 350,000 clones, 80% to 95% seen once. The TCR comes from a woman aged 25 to 45 with COVID-19, enrolled during active disease. The material sequenced was peripheral blood. The rearrangement links TRBV7-6 to TRBJ2-2; 8 bases are shared with TRBD2. The CDR3 DNA reads TGTGCCAGCACCCTCGGGGGGGGCCAAACCGGGGAGCTGTTTTTT. The encoded protein is CASTLGGGQTGELFF.